Listed below are T cell receptor beta chains from one sample, sequenced in a study of blood T cell repertoires in COVID-19. The repertoire was sequenced with immunoSEQ multiplex PCR; TCRdb's copy has only in-frame clones and lacks some. The sample has about 89,000 clones, around 72% seen once. The sequencing sample was made of peripheral blood. These receptors originate from a woman aged 80 or over with acute or convalescent COVID-19. The CDR3 runs from the conserved cysteine through the conserved F or W. Fields, in order: J gene, V gene, CDR3 length, CDR3 protein.

>TRBJ2-2|TRBV19|17
CASSIDSGQGRTGELFF
>TRBJ1-2|TRBV3-1/TRBV3-2|12
CASSQDKLGYTF
>TRBJ2-5|TRBV19|16
CASSTRLAGGQETQYF
>TRBJ2-5|TRBV9|13
CASSTRQLETQYF
>TRBJ1-3|TRBV15|16
CATSRDAGGYGNTIYF
>TRBJ1-1|TRBV7-9|14
CASSPRIGGTEAFF
>TRBJ1-4|TRBV5-1|15
CASSFTGGADEKLFF
>TRBJ1-2|TRBV28|13
CASSLLRDYGYTF
>TRBJ2-1|TRBV7-2|15
CASSHPRDTLNEQFF
>TRBJ1-1|TRBV28|14
CASSFPDRYTEAFF
>TRBJ1-3|TRBV4-1|18
CASSQSGTGALSGNTIYF
>TRBJ2-5|TRBV7-3|13
CASSLGGVGTQYF
>TRBJ1-2|TRBV19|14
CASSRTRNNYGYTF
>TRBJ2-3|TRBV6-1|14
CASSLGVSTDTQYF
>TRBJ1-6|TRBV4-3|18
CASSQERQGPSNYSPLHF
>TRBJ2-7|TRBV7-2|17
CASSLVASGGGSYEQYF
>TRBJ1-4|TRBV7-8|14
CASSRGSKNEKLFF
>TRBJ1-6|TRBV5-4|16
CASSWTGGSYNSPLHF
>TRBJ1-6|TRBV5-1|14
CASSASGNHSPLHF
>TRBJ1-2|TRBV7-6|16
CASSFESGRAHYGYTF
>TRBJ1-3|TRBV6-1|17
CASSEFFEEGSGNTIYF
>TRBJ1-1|TRBV2|12
CASRGDITEAFF
>TRBJ1-3|TRBV10-3|16
CAISDSNRQGENTIYF
>TRBJ1-1|TRBV7-3|13
CASSLTGATEAFF
>TRBJ1-1|TRBV6-5|13
CAIRQGQNTEAFF
>TRBJ1-2|TRBV4-1|15
CASSPGQGAVYGYTF
>TRBJ1-2|TRBV7-8|14
CASSLGLEDYGYTF
>TRBJ2-3|TRBV7-2|16
CASSPSVGYSTDTQYF
>TRBJ2-2|TRBV18|16
CASSPESPGSTGELFF
>TRBJ2-1|TRBV5-6|16
CASSLAGAGGRNEQFF
>TRBJ2-1|TRBV9|14
CASTADPQYNEQFF
>TRBJ1-1|TRBV12-3/TRBV12-4|13
CASSFGGRTEAFF
>TRBJ1-1|TRBV5-4|16
CASSRGQGLMNTEAFF
>TRBJ1-3|TRBV28|13
CASSLQVGNTIYF
>TRBJ2-2|TRBV18|14
CASSVLVNTGELFF
>TRBJ2-7|TRBV27|13
CAARRSGAYEQYF
>TRBJ1-2|TRBV5-1|13
CASSYIDRSGYTF
>TRBJ1-1|TRBV3-1/TRBV3-2|14
CASSQDPGITEAFF
>TRBJ1-2|TRBV15|14
CATSDEEGFYGYTF